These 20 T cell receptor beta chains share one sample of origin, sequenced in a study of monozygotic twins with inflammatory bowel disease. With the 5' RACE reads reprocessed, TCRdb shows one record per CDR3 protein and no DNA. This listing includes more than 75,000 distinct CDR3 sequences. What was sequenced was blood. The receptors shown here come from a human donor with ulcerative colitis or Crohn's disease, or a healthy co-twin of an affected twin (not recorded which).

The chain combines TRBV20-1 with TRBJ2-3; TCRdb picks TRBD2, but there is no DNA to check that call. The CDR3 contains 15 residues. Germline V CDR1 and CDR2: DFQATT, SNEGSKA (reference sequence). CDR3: CSAGPSGGQGDTQYF.

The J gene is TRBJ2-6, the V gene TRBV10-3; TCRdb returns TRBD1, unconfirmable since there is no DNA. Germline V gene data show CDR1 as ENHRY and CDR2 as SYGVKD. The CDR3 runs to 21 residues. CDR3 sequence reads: CAISLDPIRDNYYTGANVLTF.

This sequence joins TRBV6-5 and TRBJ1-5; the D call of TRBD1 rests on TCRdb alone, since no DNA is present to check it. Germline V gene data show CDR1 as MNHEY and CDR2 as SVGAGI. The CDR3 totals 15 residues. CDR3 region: CASSYSGTGGGPQHF.

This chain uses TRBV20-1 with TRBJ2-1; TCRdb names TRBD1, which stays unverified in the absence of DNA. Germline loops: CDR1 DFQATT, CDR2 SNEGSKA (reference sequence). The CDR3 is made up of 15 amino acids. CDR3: CSARSKDKGTNEQFF.

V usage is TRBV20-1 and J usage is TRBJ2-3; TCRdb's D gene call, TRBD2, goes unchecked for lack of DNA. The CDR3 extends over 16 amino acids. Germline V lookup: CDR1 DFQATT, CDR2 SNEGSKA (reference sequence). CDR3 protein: CSARDWSGTSTDTQYF.

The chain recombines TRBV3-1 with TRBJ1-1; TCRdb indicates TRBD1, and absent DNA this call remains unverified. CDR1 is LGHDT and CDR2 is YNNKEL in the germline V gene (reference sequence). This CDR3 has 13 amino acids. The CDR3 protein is CATLDSKNTEAFF.

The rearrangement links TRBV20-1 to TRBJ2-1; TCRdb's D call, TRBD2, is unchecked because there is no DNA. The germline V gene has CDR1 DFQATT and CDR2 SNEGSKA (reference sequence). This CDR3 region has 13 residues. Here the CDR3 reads CSAGGGRRYEQFF.

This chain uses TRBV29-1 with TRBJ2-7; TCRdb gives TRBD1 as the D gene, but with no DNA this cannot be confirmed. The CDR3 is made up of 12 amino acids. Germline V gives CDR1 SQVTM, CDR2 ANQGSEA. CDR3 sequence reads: CSVGDRGDEQYF.

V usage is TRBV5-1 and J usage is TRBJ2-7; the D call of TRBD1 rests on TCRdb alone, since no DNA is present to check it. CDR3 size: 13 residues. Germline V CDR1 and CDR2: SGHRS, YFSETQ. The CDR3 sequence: CASSLGGGNEQYF.

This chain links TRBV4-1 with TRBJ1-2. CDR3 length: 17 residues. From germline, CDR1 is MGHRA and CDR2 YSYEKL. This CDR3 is CASSQPPLVSGENGYTF.

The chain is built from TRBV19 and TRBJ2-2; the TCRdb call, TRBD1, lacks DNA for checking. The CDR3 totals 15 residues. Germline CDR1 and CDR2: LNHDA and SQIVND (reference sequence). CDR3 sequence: CASEDRGQLAGELFF.

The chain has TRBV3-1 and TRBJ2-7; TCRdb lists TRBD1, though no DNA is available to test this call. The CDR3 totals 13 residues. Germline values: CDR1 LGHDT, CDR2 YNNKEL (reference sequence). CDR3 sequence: CASSPGRNYEQYF.

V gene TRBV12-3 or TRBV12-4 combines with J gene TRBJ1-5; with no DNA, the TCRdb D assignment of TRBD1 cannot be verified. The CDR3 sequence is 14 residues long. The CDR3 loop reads CASSLQGMGQPQHF.

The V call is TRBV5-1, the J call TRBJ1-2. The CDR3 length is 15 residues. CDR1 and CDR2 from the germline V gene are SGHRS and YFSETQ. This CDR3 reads CASSLSRRGSYGYTF.

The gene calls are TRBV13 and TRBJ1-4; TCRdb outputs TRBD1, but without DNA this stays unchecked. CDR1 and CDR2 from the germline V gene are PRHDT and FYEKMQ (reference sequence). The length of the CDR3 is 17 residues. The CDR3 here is CASSWRKWDRGNEKLFF.

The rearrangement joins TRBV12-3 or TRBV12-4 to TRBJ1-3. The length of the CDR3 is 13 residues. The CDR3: CASSLLAGNTIYF.

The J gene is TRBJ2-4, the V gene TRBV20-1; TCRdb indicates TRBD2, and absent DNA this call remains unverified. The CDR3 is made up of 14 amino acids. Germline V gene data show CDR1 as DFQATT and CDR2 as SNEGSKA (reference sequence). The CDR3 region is CSAPQSGAKNIQYF.

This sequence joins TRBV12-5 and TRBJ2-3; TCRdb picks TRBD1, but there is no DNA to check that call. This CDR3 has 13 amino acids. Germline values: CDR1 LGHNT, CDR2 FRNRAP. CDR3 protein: CASGLTGSDTQYF.

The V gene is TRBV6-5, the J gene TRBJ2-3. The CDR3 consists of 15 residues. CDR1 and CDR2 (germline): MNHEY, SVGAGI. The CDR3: CASSYLIGGTDTQYF.

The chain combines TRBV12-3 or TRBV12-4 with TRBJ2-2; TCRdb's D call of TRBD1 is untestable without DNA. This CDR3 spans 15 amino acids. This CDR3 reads CASSLSGGHTGELFF.